The next 23 T cell receptor beta chains were all read from a single sample in a study of T cells in Graves' hyperthyroidism and ophthalmopathy. From RNA transcripts, TCR beta CDR3 regions were amplified. TCR CDR3 regions were first amplified by RT-PCR with HTBI primers. TCRdb re-analysed the multiplex PCR reads in MiXCR, keeping a single row per CDR3 protein. The sample has 500,000 to 750,000 distinct CDR3 sequences, around 14% seen once; the top ten hold roughly 7.3%. Sequenced: blood. The source is a woman between 25 and 40 years old with Graves' hyperthyroidism.

This clonotype has only a few counts. The chain couples TRBV19 to TRBJ1-2, with 8 nucleotides matching TRBD1. Germline loops: CDR1 LNHDA, CDR2 SQIVND (reference sequence). The CDR3 length is 16 residues. Germline trimming cut 2 bases from V and 7 bases from J; bases unmatched to any gene: 12. As DNA, the CDR3 is TGTGCCAGTAGTATACTGGGACAGGCAAAGTCAGGTGGCTACACCTTC. The encoded protein is CASSILGQAKSGGYTF.

The sample holds many counts of this clonotype. The rearrangement links TRBV5-1 to TRBJ2-7; either TRBD1 or TRBD2 may fit D (5 bases each). Germline-derived CDR1 and CDR2 are SGHRS and YFSETQ. Between the trimmed V and J ends, which lost 4 bases and 0 bases, there was a span of 14 bases. The CDR3 is 15 amino acids. CDR3 in DNA: TGCGCCAGCAGCCCCTTGGGGGTCAGCTCCTACGAGCAGTACTTC. It yields the protein CASSPLGVSSYEQYF. The full variable domain, its missing parts supplied by reference TRBV5-1 and TRBJ2-7, is KAGVTQTPRYLIKTRGQQVTLSCSPISGHRSVSWYQQTPGQGLQFLFEYFSETQRNKGNFPGRFSGRQFSNSRSEMNVSTLELGDSALYLCASSPLGVSSYEQYFGPGTRLTVT.

This chain joins TRBV7-3 and TRBJ2-3, with D tentatively TRBD1 (6 bases). The CDR3 runs to 13 residues. V lost 1 base and J lost 8, with 10 bases in between. The germline V gene encodes CDR1 SGHTA and CDR2 FQGTGA. CDR3 amino acids: CASSLNIQGTQYF. The CDR3 nucleotides read TGTGCCAGCAGCTTAAATATACAGGGTACGCAGTATTTT. Filled out from reference TRBV7-3 and TRBJ2-3, the complete variable domain reads GAGVSQTPSNKVTEKGKYVELRCDPISGHTALYWYRQSLGQGPEFLIYFQGTGAADDSGLPNDRFFAVRPEGSVSTLKIQRTERGDSAVYLCASSLNIQGTQYFGPGTRLTVL.

This clonotype was counted only a few times. This chain uses TRBV6-1 with TRBJ2-3; TRBD2 is a possible D gene (6 bases). This CDR3 has 15 residues. V was pared by 7 bases and J by 0 bases, with 14 bases between. Germline V gene data show CDR1 as MNHNS and CDR2 as SASEGT. CDR3 region: CASIGSPMSTDTQYF. In nucleotides, the CDR3 is TGTGCCAGCATCGGGAGTCCGATGAGCACAGATACGCAGTATTTT.

A note on this clonotype: A much larger clone sits a single nucleotide away, making a read error possible. The genes are TRBV7-3 and TRBJ2-7, with a weak D call TRBD1 (5 bases). This CDR3 is built from 13 residues. The germline V gene encodes CDR1 SGHTA and CDR2 FQGTGA. In DNA, the CDR3 is TGTACCAGCAGTTATTACACAGGCTACGAGCAGTACTTC. Translated, it gives CTSSYYTGYEQYF. The complete variable domain, with remaining parts taken from reference TRBV7-3 and TRBJ2-7, reads GAGVSQTPSNKVTEKGKYVELRCDPISGHTALYWYRQSLGQGPEFLIYFQGTGAADDSGLPNDRFFAVRPEGSVSTLKIQRTERGDSAVYLCTSSYYTGYEQYFGPGTRLTVT.

About this clonotype itself: This could be a read error, since a much larger clone is one nucleotide away. The rearrangement joins TRBV11-2 to TRBJ2-1; 10 positions match TRBD2. CDR1 is SGHAT, CDR2 FQNNGV, per germline. The CDR3 spans 15 residues. The CDR3 bases are TGTGCCAACAGCTTAGGACTAGCGGAGCCCAATGAGCAGTTCTTC. This codes for CANSLGLAEPNEQFF.

This clonotype came up a few times. The CDR3 sequence is CASSFWTSGLTPETQYF. CDR3 DNA: TGTGCCAGCAGCTTCTGGACTAGCGGGCTCACTCCAGAGACCCAGTACTTC. The chain carries TRBV5-6 and TRBJ2-5; TRBD2 agrees at 11 bases. J lost 4 bases, V lost 2 bases, and 10 bases had no gene match. The CDR3 totals 17 residues. Germline CDR1 and CDR2: SGHDT and YYEEEE.

This clonotype has just a few counts. The chain joins TRBV18 to TRBJ1-5; maybe TRBD1 (5 bases). V was trimmed by 3 bases and J by 6 bases, leaving 9 bases between them. The CDR3 loop spans 13 amino acids. Germline lookup yields CDR1 KGHSH and CDR2 LQKENI. The CDR3: CASSPDIGQPQHF. CDR3 coding DNA: TGTGCCAGCTCACCGGACATCGGTCAGCCCCAGCATTTT.

This clonotype was counted ten times or more. The chain employs TRBV7-2 and TRBJ2-3; TRBD1 aligns across 10 bases. J lost 8 bases, V lost 1 base, and 6 bases had no gene match. The CDR3 has 15 residues. Germline V CDR1 and CDR2: SGHTA, FQGNSA. CDR3 bases: TGTGCCAGCAGCTTAGGGACAGGGGGAGGACGTACGCAGTATTTT. Protein product: CASSLGTGGGRTQYF.

The sample holds a few counts of this clonotype. V usage is TRBV24-1 and J usage is TRBJ2-5; 10 bases are a match to TRBD1. The CDR3 has 15 amino acids. Germline CDR1 KGHDR, CDR2 SFDVKD. Unmatched junction bases numbered 7, after V lost 5 bases and J lost 5 bases. Written as DNA, the CDR3 is TGTGCCACCAGTGGGGGACAGGGGTCTGGGGAGACCCAGTACTTC. Translating gives CATSGGQGSGETQYF.

This chain joins TRBV30 and TRBJ2-7, with TRBD2 identical over 14 bases. The CDR3 has 15 residues. Germline CDR1 GTSNPN, CDR2 SVGIG (reference sequence). The V gene end was trimmed by 5 bases and the J gene end by 0 bases; junction bases not matched to a gene: 3. The CDR3 here is CAWRLAGGTSYEQYF. In DNA form, the CDR3 reads TGTGCCTGGCGACTAGCGGGAGGGACCTCCTACGAGCAGTACTTC.

This clonotype was seen at least ten times. The rearrangement links TRBV7-2 to TRBJ2-1; TRBD2 matches 8 bases. CDR1 is SGHTA and CDR2 is FQGNSA in the germline V gene. Trimming removed 5 bases from V and 7 bases from J; junction bases left unmatched: 7. This CDR3 region has 14 residues. The CDR3 spells CASSVLAGLNEQFF. As DNA, the CDR3 is TGTGCCAGCAGCGTTCTAGCGGGTTTAAATGAGCAGTTCTTC.

This rearrangement joins TRBV9 to TRBJ2-7; 14 nucleotides align to TRBD2. Unmatched junction bases numbered 7, after V lost 5 bases and J lost 0 bases. In germline, CDR1 is SGDLS, CDR2 YYNGEE. This CDR3 contains 17 residues. CDR3 loop: CASSYGTSGSPSYEQYF. The CDR3 bases are TGTGCCAGCAGTTATGGGACTAGCGGGAGCCCCTCCTACGAGCAGTACTTC.

This clonotype has more than one count but fewer than ten. V usage is TRBV6-1 and J usage is TRBJ2-7, with a weak D call TRBD1 (6 bases). Trimming took off 1 base at V and 2 bases at J, with 9 bases between the two ends. Germline V gene data show CDR1 as MNHNS and CDR2 as SASEGT. This CDR3 comprises 14 residues. DNA of the CDR3: TGTGCCAGCAGTGAAGACAGGGCAGCCTACGAGCAGTACTTC. It yields the protein CASSEDRAAYEQYF.

The chain employs TRBV6-1 and TRBJ2-3; 9 bases map to TRBD2. V lost 5 bases to trimming and J lost 4 bases; unmatched junction nucleotides: 10. The CDR3 contains 16 residues. CDR1 MNHNS and CDR2 SASEGT come from the germline V gene. The CDR3 DNA follows: TGTGCCAGCAGTTACGGTCGCGGGAGGGCCGCAGATACGCAGTATTTT. It is translated as CASSYGRGRAADTQYF.

On this clonotype itself: One base away lies a much larger clone, so this may be a sequencing read error. This chain joins TRBV30 and TRBJ1-1; D unclear. This CDR3 region has 14 residues. The germline gives CDR1 GTSNPN, CDR2 SVGIG (reference sequence). V lost 0 bases and J 6 bases, leaving 14 bases between the germline ends. The CDR3 DNA follows: TGTGCCTGGAGTGTACGCGCAGGAGGCGCTGAAGCTTTCTTT. This gives the protein CAWSVRAGGAEAFF.

This clonotype was observed many times. The J gene is TRBJ2-1, the V gene TRBV27; TRBD2 matches 13 bases. This CDR3 is built from 16 residues. Germline V gives CDR1 MNHEY, CDR2 SMNVEV (reference sequence). J was trimmed by 9 bases and V by 5 bases; bases with no gene match: 10. The CDR3 DNA reads TGTGCCAGCAGTCCAAGGACTAGCGGGAGCCGATTTGAGCAGTTCTTC. Protein product: CASSPRTSGSRFEQFF.

This clonotype was detected many times. The chain has TRBV15 and TRBJ2-1; 7 bases are a match to TRBD1. CDR1 LNHNV and CDR2 YYDKDF come from the germline V gene (reference sequence). The CDR3 sequence is 18 residues long. Germline trimming cut 1 base from V and 3 bases from J; bases unmatched to any gene: 12. The CDR3 is CATSRVQRLGQIYNEQFF. The CDR3 DNA follows: TGTGCCACCAGCAGAGTACAAAGGTTGGGACAGATCTACAATGAGCAGTTCTTC. Based on the CDR3 plus reference TRBV15 and TRBJ2-1, the full variable domain is DAMVIQNPRYQVTQFGKPVTLSCSQTLNHNVMYWYQQKSSQAPKLLFHYYDKDFNNEADTPDNFQSRRPNTSFCFLDIRSPGLGDTAMYLCATSRVQRLGQIYNEQFFGPGTRLTVL.

The chain employs TRBV20-1 and TRBJ2-7, with 13 bases identical to TRBD2. The CDR3 extends over 13 amino acids. Per germline, CDR1 DFQATT and CDR2 SNEGSKA (reference sequence). V gave up 7 bases and J gave up 6 bases; unmatched junction bases: 6. The CDR3 region has the DNA TGCAGTGTTACCGGGACTAGCGGGACCGAGCAGTACTTC. Protein: CSVTGTSGTEQYF.

This clonotype was found a few times. DNA for the CDR3: TGTGCCAGCAGTTACGGAATCGAGCGTAGCGGGGCGGGGGATGAGCAGTTCTTC. Its translation is CASSYGIERSGAGDEQFF. The chain links TRBV6-6 to TRBJ2-1, with 8 bases fitting TRBD2. This CDR3 contains 18 residues. Germline CDR1 reads MNHNY; CDR2 reads SVGAGI (reference sequence). Trimming took 2 bases from V and 8 from J; bases not matched to a gene: 17.

This clonotype was detected ten times or more. In DNA, the CDR3 is TGCGCCAGCAGCCCGTCCGGACAGAACACCGGGGAGCTGTTTTTT. Its protein product is CASSPSGQNTGELFF. The chain joins TRBV5-1 to TRBJ2-2, with D tentatively TRBD1 (5 bases). CDR3 length equals 15 residues. V was cut by 4 bases and J by 1 base, with 11 bases left in between. CDR1 is SGHRS, CDR2 YFSETQ, per germline.

In this sample, this clonotype turned up many times. The genes are TRBV5-1 and TRBJ1-1, with 8 bases that match TRBD1. This CDR3 is built from 14 residues. V lost 2 bases and J lost 1; bases outside the gene matches: 1. The germline gives CDR1 SGHRS, CDR2 YFSETQ. For the CDR3, the DNA is TGCGCCAGCAGCTTTGGACAGGGGAACACTGAAGCTTTCTTT. Protein sequence: CASSFGQGNTEAFF.

This clonotype was found many times. The V gene is TRBV28, the J gene TRBJ2-1; TRBD1 matches at 11 bases. The J segment lost 10 bases and the V segment lost 3 bases, leaving 5 bases of the junction unmatched. The CDR3 length is 14 residues. CDR1 and CDR2 (germline): MDHEN, SYDVKM. In nucleotides, the CDR3 is TGTGCCAGCAGTTTTAGGACAGGGGGCCGCGAGCAGTTCTTC. It specifies CASSFRTGGREQFF.